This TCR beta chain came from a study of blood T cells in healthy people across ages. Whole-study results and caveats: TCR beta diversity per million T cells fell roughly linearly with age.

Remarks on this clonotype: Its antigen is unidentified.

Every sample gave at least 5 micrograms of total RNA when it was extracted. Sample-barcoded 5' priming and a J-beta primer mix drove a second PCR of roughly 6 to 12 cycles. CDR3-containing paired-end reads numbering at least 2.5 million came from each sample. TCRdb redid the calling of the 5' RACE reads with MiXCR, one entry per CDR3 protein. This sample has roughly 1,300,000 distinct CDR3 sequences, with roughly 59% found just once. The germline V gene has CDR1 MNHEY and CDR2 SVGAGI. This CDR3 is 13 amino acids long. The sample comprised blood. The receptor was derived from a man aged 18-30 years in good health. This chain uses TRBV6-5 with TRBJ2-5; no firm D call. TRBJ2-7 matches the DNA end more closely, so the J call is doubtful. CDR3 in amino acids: CASSYSGYNEQYF. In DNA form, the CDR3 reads TGTGCCAGCAGTTACTCAGGCTACAACGAGCAGTACTTC.